One and the same sample provided the 25 T cell receptor beta chains below, sequenced in a study of T-cell memory formation after mild COVID-19. TCRdb itself ran the 5' RACE reads through MiXCR, one entry per CDR3 protein. This sample yields under 300,000 distinct CDR3 sequences, of which roughly 8% are seen a single time; 20% to 25% belongs to the top ten. The sequencing sample was made of PBMCs or a T cell subset sorted from them (not recorded which). These receptors all stem from a man between 18 and 29 years old who had mild COVID-19 (a few samples of this study predate the infection). Cell type and time point are not known.

The CDR3 spells CATSTVNTGELFF. The CDR3 nucleotides read TGTGCCACCAGTACAGTCAACACCGGGGAGCTGTTTTTT. The rearrangement joins TRBV24-1 to TRBJ2-2; D unresolved. The ends were cut back, 6 bases at V and 2 bases at J, with 6 bases in the middle. The germline CDR1 and CDR2 sequences are KGHDR and SFDVKD. This CDR3 spans 13 amino acids.

This rearrangement joins TRBV7-3 to TRBJ2-2; D is possibly TRBD2 (6 bases). There are 16 residues in the CDR3. Germline V gene lookup returns CDR1 SGHTA and CDR2 FQGTGA. The V end lost 5 bases, the J end lost 4 bases, and 17 bases lay between the germline ends. CDR3 coding DNA: TGTGCCAGCAGCCACGGGGGTGCAGACCCCACCGGGGAGCTGTTTTTT. This sequence encodes CASSHGGADPTGELFF.

The rearrangement joins TRBV12-3 or TRBV12-4 to TRBJ1-2; D is ambiguous. The CDR3 runs to 14 residues. V dropped 7 bases and J dropped 0 bases, with 12 bases sitting between them. CDR3 region: CASTSPVSNYGYTF. CDR3 nucleotides: TGTGCCAGCACATCCCCCGTGTCTAACTATGGCTACACCTTC.

This clonotype was counted only a few times. The chain uses TRBV24-1 and TRBJ2-3; 8 bases agree with TRBD1. The junction had 10 bases not matched to a gene; V was cut back by 4 bases and J by 2 bases. Germline CDR1 is KGHDR and CDR2 is SFDVKD. This CDR3 region has 17 residues. The CDR3 spells CATSESGQGGHTDTQYF. In DNA form, the CDR3 reads TGTGCCACCAGTGAATCTGGACAGGGTGGGCACACAGATACGCAGTATTTT.

Only a few counts were recorded for this clonotype. The rearrangement joins TRBV5-1 to TRBJ2-5, with D unresolved. The CDR3 sequence is 14 residues long. Trimming took 0 bases from V and 5 from J, leaving 11 bases between them. The germline CDR1 and CDR2 sequences are SGHRS and YFSETQ. In DNA form, the CDR3 reads TGCGCCAGCAGCTTGGTGGGTAGTCGGGAGACCCAGTACTTC. Residues: CASSLVGSRETQYF.

This clonotype came up many times. The genes are TRBV19 and TRBJ1-1, with D tentatively TRBD1 (5 bases). Trimming shortened V by 6 bases and J by 0 bases, and 8 bases separated the two germline ends. Germline V gene lookup returns CDR1 LNHDA and CDR2 SQIVND (reference sequence). This CDR3 is built from 13 residues. CDR3 residues: CASSDSLNTEAFF. CDR3 in DNA: TGTGCCAGTAGCGACAGTCTGAACACTGAAGCTTTCTTT.

This clonotype was recorded a few times. V gene TRBV4-3 combines with J gene TRBJ2-1; 7 bases fit TRBD1. V trimming: 3 bases; J trimming: 9 bases; junction bases outside the gene matches: 8. The CDR3 sequence is 14 residues long. Per germline, CDR1 LGHNA and CDR2 YSLEER. CDR3 in amino acids: CASSQKRQGSEQFF. CDR3 coding DNA: TGCGCCAGCAGCCAGAAAAGACAGGGTAGTGAGCAGTTCTTC.

Points on this clonotype: A clone one base away is much larger, so this may be a read error. This chain uses TRBV5-1 with TRBJ1-2; D remains ambiguous. Germline V lookup: CDR1 SGHRS, CDR2 YFSETQ. The V end was cut by 4 bases, the J end by 4 bases, with 29 bases between. There are 19 residues in the CDR3. The CDR3 DNA is TGCGCCAGCAGCCCGGCCCGGCACAGAAAAAGGCGATCCCCCTATGGCTACACCTTC. It encodes CASSPARHRKRRSPYGYTF.

The chain couples TRBV18 to TRBJ1-1, with a possible D match to TRBD1 (5 bases). Germline CDR1 reads KGHSH; CDR2 reads LQKENI. This CDR3 comprises 15 residues. Deletions cut 8 bases from V and 3 bases from J, with 19 bases between. CDR3 sequence reads: CASQDGRGGYTEAFF. The CDR3 coding sequence is TGTGCCAGCCAGGACGGCCGGGGCGGCTACACTGAAGCTTTCTTT.

This clonotype turned up a few times. CDR3 nucleotides: TGTGCCAGCAGCCAAGAAACAGGCCGCCGCACAGATACGCAGTATTTT. This gives the protein CASSQETGRRTDTQYF. This chain joins TRBV14 and TRBJ2-3; D might be TRBD1 (5 bases). The V end lost 0 bases, the J end lost 1 base, and 11 bases lay between the germline ends. Germline assignment: CDR1 SGHDN and CDR2 FVKESK. The CDR3 runs 16 residues.

This clonotype was counted only a few times. The chain couples TRBV12-3 or TRBV12-4 to TRBJ1-1, with D possibly matching TRBD1 (5 bases). The ends were cut back, 6 bases at V and 9 bases at J, with 11 bases in the middle. CDR3 length: 11 residues. The CDR3 region has the DNA TGTGCCAGCAGCACGGACACCAAAGCTTTCTTT. Translated: CASSTDTKAFF.

J is TRBJ2-5 and V is TRBV19; 10 positions agree with TRBD1. The CDR3 is 18 residues long. Germline CDR1 and CDR2: LNHDA and SQIVND (reference sequence). V trimming: 10 bases; J trimming: 5 bases; junction bases outside the gene matches: 22. This CDR3 is CATSPGTGVSPTRETQYF. CDR3 coding DNA: TGTGCCACCTCACCCGGGACAGGGGTTAGCCCGACGCGGGAGACCCAGTACTTC.

At least ten counts were recorded for this clonotype. The chain recombines TRBV7-2 with TRBJ2-7, with D maybe TRBD1 (6 bases). CDR1 is SGHTA and CDR2 is FQGNSA in the germline V gene. The CDR3 loop spans 13 amino acids. The V end lost 4 bases, the J end lost 6 bases, and 13 bases lay between the germline ends. This chain's CDR3 is CASSSAGVVEQYF. The CDR3 DNA is TGTGCCAGCAGCTCGGCAGGGGTGGTCGAGCAGTACTTC.

In its sample, this clonotype was seen a few times. The genes are TRBV2 and TRBJ1-6; D unclear. The CDR3 covers 15 residues. V lost 0 bases to trimming and J lost 4 bases, with 7 bases between them. The germline gives CDR1 SNHLY, CDR2 FYNNEI. CDR3 bases: TGTGCCAGCAGTGAAGCGCTTCTGTATAATTCACCCCTCCACTTT. Residues: CASSEALLYNSPLHF.

This clonotype has a handful of counts. The chain has TRBV18 and TRBJ1-2; D uncertain. Germline loops: CDR1 KGHSH, CDR2 LQKENI. The CDR3 spans 14 residues. The germline V and J ends were trimmed by 3 bases and 8 bases, with 16 bases remaining between them. In DNA, the CDR3 is TGTGCCAGCTCACCGGTCGACGGGTCTGTGGGCTACACCTTC. Amino acid sequence: CASSPVDGSVGYTF.

This clonotype was seen only a few times. The rearrangement links TRBV10-2 to TRBJ2-7; D gene ambiguous. The V gene's germline CDR1 is WSHSY and CDR2 SAAADI. This CDR3 comprises 13 residues. Between the trimmed V and J ends, which lost 2 bases and 4 bases, there was a span of 9 bases. The DNA of the CDR3 is TGCGCCAGCAGTGAGATGGTAGTTTACGAGCAGTACTTC. Amino acids: CASSEMVVYEQYF.

The chain is built from TRBV11-2 and TRBJ2-3; TRBD2 matches 13 bases. J lost 8 bases, V lost 6 bases, and 8 bases had no gene match. The CDR3 loop spans 15 amino acids. Germline lookup yields CDR1 SGHAT and CDR2 FQNNGV. In DNA form, the CDR3 reads TGTGCCAGCAGGGCCCCGGGACTAGCGGGGTTTACGCAGTATTTT. Residues: CASRAPGLAGFTQYF.

This clonotype turned up a few times. The chain joins TRBV7-8 to TRBJ1-5; D perhaps matches TRBD1 (6 bases). In germline, CDR1 is SGHVS, CDR2 FQNEAQ. V was pared by 5 bases and J by 7 bases, with 18 bases between. The CDR3 runs 15 residues. CDR3 sequence (DNA): TGTGCCAGCAGCCCAGTCGTGGGAGGGGGACAGCCCCAGCATTTT. Amino acids: CASSPVVGGGQPQHF. The variable domain in full, completed from reference TRBV7-8 and TRBJ1-5, reads GAGVSQSPRYKVAKRGQDVALRCDPISGHVSLFWYQQALGQGPEFLTYFQNEAQLDKSGLPSDRFFAERPEGSVSTLKIQRTQQEDSAVYLCASSPVVGGGQPQHFGDGTRLSIL.

The chain combines TRBV6-5 with TRBJ2-3; tentative D call: TRBD2 (7 bases). V shed 2 bases and J shed 2 bases, with 11 bases lying between them. The CDR3 totals 15 residues. The germline V gene encodes CDR1 MNHEY and CDR2 SVGAGI. CDR3 residues: CASSYMRGLTDTQYF. CDR3 coding DNA: TGTGCCAGCAGTTACATGCGGGGGCTCACAGATACGCAGTATTTT.

This clonotype was found many times. The rearrangement uses TRBV7-2 and TRBJ2-1; no clear D. The ends were cut back, 3 bases at V and 8 bases at J, with 5 bases in the middle. CDR1 SGHTA and CDR2 FQGNSA come from the germline V gene. The CDR3 covers 11 residues. For the CDR3, the DNA is TGTGCCAGCAGCTTGTTCCATGAGCAGTTCTTC. It encodes CASSLFHEQFF.

This rearrangement joins TRBV5-1 to TRBJ2-5, with 10 bases matching TRBD2. Looked up from germline, CDR1 is SGHRS and CDR2 is YFSETQ. The CDR3 sequence is 15 residues long. Trimming removed 0 bases from V and 5 bases from J; junction bases left unmatched: 4. CDR3 bases: TGCGCCAGCAGCTTGGCCCTACTAGCGGGGGAGACCCAGTACTTC. Amino acid sequence: CASSLALLAGETQYF.

This chain connects TRBV30 to TRBJ2-5; 8 bases fit TRBD2. The CDR3 has 13 amino acids. Germline V lookup: CDR1 GTSNPN, CDR2 SVGIG (reference sequence). J was trimmed by 3 bases and V by 5 bases; bases with no gene match: 5. The chain's CDR3 is CAWQGLAEETQYF. CDR3 bases: TGTGCCTGGCAAGGACTAGCAGAAGAGACCCAGTACTTC.

This clonotype was counted a few times. J is TRBJ2-1 and V is TRBV12-3 or TRBV12-4; 7 bases align to TRBD2. With 4 bases clipped from V and 7 bases from J, the junction kept 10 bases outside the gene matches. CDR3 length equals 15 residues. In DNA, the CDR3 is TGTGCCAGCAGTTACCTGGCGGGGGTAAGAAATGAGCAGTTCTTC. Protein: CASSYLAGVRNEQFF.

This chain links TRBV3-1 with TRBJ2-2, with TRBD2 matching over 11 bases. Germline V lookup: CDR1 LGHDT, CDR2 YNNKEL (reference sequence). The V gene end was trimmed by 1 base and the J gene end by 7 bases; junction bases not matched to a gene: 5. The CDR3 totals 16 residues. DNA of the CDR3: TGTGCCAGCAGCCAAGGGACTAGCGGGTTCGACGGGGAGCTGTTTTTT. Translated: CASSQGTSGFDGELFF.

This clonotype was seen at least ten times. The CDR3 is CASSLNVGNTEAFF. Written as DNA, the CDR3 is TGTGCCAGCAGCTTGAATGTGGGGAACACTGAAGCTTTCTTT. The chain has TRBV7-3 and TRBJ1-1, with D hard to call. CDR3 length equals 14 residues. From germline, CDR1 is SGHTA and CDR2 FQGTGA. The V gene lost 3 bases and the J gene lost 1 base, with 9 bases spanning the gap.